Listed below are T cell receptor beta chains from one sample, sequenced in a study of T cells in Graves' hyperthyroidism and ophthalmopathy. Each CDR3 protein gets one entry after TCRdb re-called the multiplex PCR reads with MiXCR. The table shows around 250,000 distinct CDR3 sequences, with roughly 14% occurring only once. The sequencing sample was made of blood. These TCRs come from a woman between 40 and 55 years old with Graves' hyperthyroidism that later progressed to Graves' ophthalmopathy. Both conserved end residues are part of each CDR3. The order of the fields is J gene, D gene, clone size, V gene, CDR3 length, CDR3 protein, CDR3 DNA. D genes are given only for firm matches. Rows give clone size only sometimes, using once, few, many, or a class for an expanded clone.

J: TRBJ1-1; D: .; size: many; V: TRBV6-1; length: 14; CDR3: CASSFTDLNTEAFF; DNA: TGTGCCAGCAGTTTTACAGACCTGAACACTGAAGCTTTCTTT
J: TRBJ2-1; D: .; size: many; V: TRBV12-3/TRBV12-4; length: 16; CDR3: CASSPRAGSSYNEQFF; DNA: TGTGCCAGCAGTCCCCGTGCGGGGAGCTCCTACAATGAGCAGTTCTTC
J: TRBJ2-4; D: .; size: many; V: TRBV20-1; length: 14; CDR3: CSGGAPGRRNIQYF; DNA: TGCAGTGGAGGTGCCCCGGGACGGAGAAACATTCAGTACTTC
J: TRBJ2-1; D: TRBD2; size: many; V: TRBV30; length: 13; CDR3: CAWSLSGGVEQFF; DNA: TGTGCCTGGAGCCTGTCGGGGGGGGTTGAGCAGTTCTTC
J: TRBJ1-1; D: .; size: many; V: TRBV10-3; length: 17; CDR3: CAIRKTGSGSMNTEAFF; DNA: TGTGCCATCCGTAAGACGGGGAGTGGGTCCATGAACACTGAAGCTTTCTTT
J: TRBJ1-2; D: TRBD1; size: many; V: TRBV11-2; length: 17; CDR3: CASSVTKTGSTSYGYTF; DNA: TGTGCCAGCAGCGTAACCAAGACAGGGAGCACTTCCTATGGCTACACCTTC
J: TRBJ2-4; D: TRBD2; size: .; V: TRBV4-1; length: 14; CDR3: CASSDSGRKNIQYF; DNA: TGTGCCAGCAGCGATAGCGGGCGGAAAAACATTCAGTACTTC
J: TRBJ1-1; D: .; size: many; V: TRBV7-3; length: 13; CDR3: CASSSGMNTEAFF; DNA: TGTGCCAGCAGCTCAGGGATGAACACTGAAGCTTTCTTT
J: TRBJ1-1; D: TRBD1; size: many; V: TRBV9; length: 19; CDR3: CASSGNRGRLLEMNTEAFF; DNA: TGTGCCAGCAGCGGAAACAGGGGGCGATTACTCGAAATGAACACTGAAGCTTTCTTT
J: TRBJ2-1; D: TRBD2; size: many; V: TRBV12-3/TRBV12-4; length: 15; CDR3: CASRKQGTSLGEQFF; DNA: TGTGCCAGCAGGAAACAGGGGACTAGCTTGGGTGAGCAGTTCTTC
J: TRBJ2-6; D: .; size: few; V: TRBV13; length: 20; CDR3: CASSPAWGVSSGSGANVLTF; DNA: TGTGCCAGCAGCCCAGCTTGGGGGGTATCCTCGGGCTCTGGGGCCAACGTCCTGACTTTC
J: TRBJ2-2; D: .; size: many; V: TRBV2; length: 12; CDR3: CASSTRAGELFF; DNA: TGTGCCAGTTCGACACGAGCCGGGGAGCTGTTTTTT
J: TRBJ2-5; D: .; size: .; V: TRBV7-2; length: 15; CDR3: CASSFDRYPRVAQYF; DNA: TGTGCCAGCAGCTTCGACAGGTACCCAAGAGTGGCCCAGTACTTC
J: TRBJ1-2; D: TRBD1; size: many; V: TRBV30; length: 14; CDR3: CAWSVHRETGSYTF; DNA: TGTGCCTGGAGTGTACATCGTGAGACAGGGAGCTACACCTTC
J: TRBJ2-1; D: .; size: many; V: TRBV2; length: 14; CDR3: CASSEGENYNKQFF; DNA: TGTGCCAGCAGTGAAGGGGAGAATTACAATAAGCAGTTCTTC
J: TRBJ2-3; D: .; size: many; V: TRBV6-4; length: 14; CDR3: CASSDSTESDTQYF; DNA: TGTGCCAGCAGTGACTCGACCGAGTCAGATACGCAGTATTTT
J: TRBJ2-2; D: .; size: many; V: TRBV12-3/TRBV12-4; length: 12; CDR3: CASTRATGELFF; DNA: TGTGCCAGCACCAGGGCGACCGGGGAGCTGTTTTTT
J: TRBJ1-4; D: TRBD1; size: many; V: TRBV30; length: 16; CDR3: CAWSPQGFATNEKLFF; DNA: TGTGCCTGGAGTCCACAGGGGTTTGCAACTAATGAAAAACTGTTTTTT
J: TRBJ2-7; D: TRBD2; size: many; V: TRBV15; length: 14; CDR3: CATSRAGTSVEQYF; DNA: TGTGCCACCAGCAGAGCAGGGACTAGCGTCGAGCAGTACTTC
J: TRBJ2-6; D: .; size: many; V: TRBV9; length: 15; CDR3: CASSLGLSGANVLTF; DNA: TGTGCCAGCAGCCTAGGTCTATCTGGGGCCAACGTCCTGACTTTC
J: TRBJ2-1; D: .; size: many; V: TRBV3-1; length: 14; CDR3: CASSQGAHYNEQFF; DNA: TGTGCCAGCAGCCAGGGGGCGCACTACAATGAGCAGTTCTTC
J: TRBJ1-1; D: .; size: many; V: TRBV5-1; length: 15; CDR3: CASSPVGFRGTEAFF; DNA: TGCGCCAGCAGCCCGGTGGGGTTCCGGGGCACTGAAGCTTTCTTT
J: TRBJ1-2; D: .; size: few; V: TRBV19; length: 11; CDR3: CASSIGHYYTF; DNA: TGTGCCAGTAGTATCGGACATTACTACACCTTC